This record concerns one TCR beta chain sequence. The sample comes from a study of cytomegalovirus exposure and HLA in healthy donors. This CDR3 comprises 15 residues. J gave up 1 base and V 4 bases, and 5 bases lay outside the gene matches. CDR1 and CDR2 (germline): SGHNT, YYREEE (reference sequence). Primers: 60 Vbeta forward and 13 Jbeta reverse. Produced via immunoSEQ multiplex PCR; TCRdb's table is partial and in-frame only. The sample lists 150,000 to 200,000 clones, approximately 85% occurring once. The clonotype originates from a woman between 50 and 59 years old in good health and CMV-seronegative. Input material: PBMCs. The chain employs TRBV5-4 and TRBJ1-1; the match to TRBD1 covers 9 bases. The DNA of the CDR3 is TGTGCCAGCAGCCCACAGGGGGCGAGGAACACTGAAGCTTTCTTT. Translation: CASSPQGARNTEAFF. The full variable domain, in which reference TRBV5-4 and TRBJ1-1 provide the parts outside the CDR3, is ETGVTQSPTHLIKTRGQQVTLRCSSQSGHNTVSWYQQALGQGPQFIFQYYREEENGRGNFPPRFSGLQFPNYSSELNVNALELDDSALYLCASSPQGARNTEAFFGQGTRLTVV.